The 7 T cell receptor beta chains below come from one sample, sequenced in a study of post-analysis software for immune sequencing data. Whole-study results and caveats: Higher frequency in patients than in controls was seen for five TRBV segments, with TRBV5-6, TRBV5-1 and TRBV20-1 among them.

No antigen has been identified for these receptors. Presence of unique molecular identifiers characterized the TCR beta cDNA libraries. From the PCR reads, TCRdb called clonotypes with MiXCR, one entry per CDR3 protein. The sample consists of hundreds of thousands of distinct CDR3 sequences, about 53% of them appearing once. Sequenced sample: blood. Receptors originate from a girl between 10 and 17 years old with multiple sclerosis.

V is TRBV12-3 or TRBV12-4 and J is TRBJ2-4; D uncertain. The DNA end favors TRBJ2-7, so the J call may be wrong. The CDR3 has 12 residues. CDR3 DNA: TGTGCCAGCAGACCCCGATCGGGCGAGCAGTACTTC. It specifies CASRPRSGEQYF.

The CDR3 sequence: CSVVPPAGVGEQYF. CDR3 sequence (DNA): TGCAGCGTTGTCCCCCCAGCGGGAGTGGGAGAGCAGTACTTC. The chain links TRBV29-1 to TRBJ2-7, with 8 bases identical to TRBD2. Trimming took 4 bases from V and 7 from J; bases not matched to a gene: 12. CDR1 and CDR2 (germline): SQVTM, ANQGSEA. The length of the CDR3 is 14 residues.

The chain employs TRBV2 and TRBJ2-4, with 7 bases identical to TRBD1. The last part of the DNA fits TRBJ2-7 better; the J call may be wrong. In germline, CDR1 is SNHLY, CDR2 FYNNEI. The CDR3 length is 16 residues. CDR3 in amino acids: CASSEGVAAGGYEQYF. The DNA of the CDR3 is TGTGCCAGCAGTGAAGGTGTTGCGGCAGGGGGCTACGAGCAGTACTTC.

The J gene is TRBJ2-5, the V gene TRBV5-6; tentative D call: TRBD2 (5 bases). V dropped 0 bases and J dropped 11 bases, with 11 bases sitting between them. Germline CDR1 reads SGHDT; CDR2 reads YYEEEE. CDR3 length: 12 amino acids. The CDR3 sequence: CASSLERTGQYF. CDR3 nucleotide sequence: TGTGCCAGCAGCTTGGAGCGGACCGGGCAGTACTTC.

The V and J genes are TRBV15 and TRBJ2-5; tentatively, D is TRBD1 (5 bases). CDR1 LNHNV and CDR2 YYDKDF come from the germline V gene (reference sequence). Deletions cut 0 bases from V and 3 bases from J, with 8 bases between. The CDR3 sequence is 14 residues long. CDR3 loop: CATSREPGKETQYF. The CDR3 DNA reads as TGTGCCACCAGCAGAGAGCCAGGGAAAGAGACCCAGTACTTC.

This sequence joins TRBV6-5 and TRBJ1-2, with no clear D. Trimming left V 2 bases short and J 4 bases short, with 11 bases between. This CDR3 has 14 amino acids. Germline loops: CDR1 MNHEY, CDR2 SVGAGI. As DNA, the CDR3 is TGTGCCAGCAGTTACATAAGTTCTACCTATGGCTACACCTTC. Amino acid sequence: CASSYISSTYGYTF.

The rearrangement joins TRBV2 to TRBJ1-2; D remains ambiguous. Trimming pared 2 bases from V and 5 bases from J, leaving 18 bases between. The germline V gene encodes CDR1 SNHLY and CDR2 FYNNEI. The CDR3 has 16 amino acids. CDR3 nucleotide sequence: TGTGCCAGCAGTGAAAGCGCGGTCGGACTGTCGTATGGCTACACCTTC. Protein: CASSESAVGLSYGYTF.